This T cell receptor beta chain was retrieved from a study of T cell responses to AZD1222 COVID-19 vaccine. Whole-study context: Recipients boosted at about 4 weeks or about 12 weeks are pooled. Study results and caveats: At baseline, just a handful of AZD1222 recipients tested seropositive. A reported finding is that nearly half of spike-specific TCRs target unmutated variant regions. Donors were largely white British and mainly female; clonal diversity was possibly underestimated.

A word on this clone: Its matching antigen is unknown.

TCRdb's table, derived via immunoSEQ multiplex PCR, lists solely in-frame clones and lacks some. The repertoire consists of approximately 130,000 clones, with over 90% occurring once and the leading ten covering 0.9% to 0.95%. The CDR3 totals 13 residues. V gave up 4 bases and J gave up 5 bases, with 10 bases separating them. Germline CDR1 MRHNA, CDR2 SNTAGT. This specimen consisted of peripheral blood, obtained on day 0 of AZD1222 vaccination. The chain uses TRBV6-4 and TRBJ2-3; perhaps TRBD1 as D (6 bases). The sequence was obtained from an adult in good health. The CDR3: CASSVQGGDTQYF. The CDR3 DNA sequence: TGTGCCAGCAGTGTACAGGGTGGAGATACGCAGTATTTT.